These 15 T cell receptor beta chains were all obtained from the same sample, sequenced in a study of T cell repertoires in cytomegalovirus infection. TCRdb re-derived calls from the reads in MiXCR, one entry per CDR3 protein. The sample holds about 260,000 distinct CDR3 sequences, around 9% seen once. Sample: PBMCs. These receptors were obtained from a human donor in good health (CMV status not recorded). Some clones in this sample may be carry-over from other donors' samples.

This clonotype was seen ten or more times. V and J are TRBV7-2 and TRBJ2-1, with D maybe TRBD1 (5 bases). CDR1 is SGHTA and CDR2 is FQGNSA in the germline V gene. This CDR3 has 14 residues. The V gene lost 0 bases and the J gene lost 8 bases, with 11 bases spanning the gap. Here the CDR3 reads CASSLAGAVDEQFF. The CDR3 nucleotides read TGTGCCAGCAGCTTAGCAGGGGCGGTAGATGAGCAGTTCTTC.

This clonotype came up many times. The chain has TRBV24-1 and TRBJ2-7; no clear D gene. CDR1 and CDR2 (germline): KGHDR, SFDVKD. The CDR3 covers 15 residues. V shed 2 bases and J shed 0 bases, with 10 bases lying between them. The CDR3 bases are TGTGCCACCAGTGATTCTGGGGTTAGCTCCTACGAGCAGTACTTC. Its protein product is CATSDSGVSSYEQYF.

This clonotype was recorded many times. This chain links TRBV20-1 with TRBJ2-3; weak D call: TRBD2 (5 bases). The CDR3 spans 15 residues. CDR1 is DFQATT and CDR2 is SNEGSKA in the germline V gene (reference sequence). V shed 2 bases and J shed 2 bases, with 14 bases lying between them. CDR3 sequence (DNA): TGCAGTGCTAGACCCGAAAGCGGCTACACAGATACGCAGTATTTT. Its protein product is CSARPESGYTDTQYF.

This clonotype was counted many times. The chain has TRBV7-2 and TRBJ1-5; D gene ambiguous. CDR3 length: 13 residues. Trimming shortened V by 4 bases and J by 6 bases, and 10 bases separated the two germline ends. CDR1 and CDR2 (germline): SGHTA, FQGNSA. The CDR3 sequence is CASSSHSSQPQHF. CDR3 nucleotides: TGTGCCAGCAGCTCCCACTCAAGTCAGCCCCAGCATTTT.

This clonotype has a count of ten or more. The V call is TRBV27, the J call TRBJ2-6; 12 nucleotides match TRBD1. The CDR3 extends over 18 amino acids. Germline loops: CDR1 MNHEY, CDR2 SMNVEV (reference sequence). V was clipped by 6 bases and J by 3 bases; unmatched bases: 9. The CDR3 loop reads CASSPPRDRGRGANVLTF. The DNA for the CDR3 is TGTGCCAGCAGCCCCCCCCGGGACAGGGGGCGTGGGGCCAACGTCCTGACTTTC.

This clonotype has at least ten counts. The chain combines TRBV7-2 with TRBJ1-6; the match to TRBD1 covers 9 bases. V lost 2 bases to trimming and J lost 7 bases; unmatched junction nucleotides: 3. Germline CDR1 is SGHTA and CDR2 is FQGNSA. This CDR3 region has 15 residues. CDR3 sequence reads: CASSLLGQGNSPLHF. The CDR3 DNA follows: TGTGCCAGCAGCTTACTTGGACAGGGGAATTCACCCCTCCACTTT.

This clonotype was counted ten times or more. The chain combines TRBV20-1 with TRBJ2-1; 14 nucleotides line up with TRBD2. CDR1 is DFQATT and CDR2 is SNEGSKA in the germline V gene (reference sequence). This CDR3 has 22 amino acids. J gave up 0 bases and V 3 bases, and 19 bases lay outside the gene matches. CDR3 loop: CSARRLGLAGDHTRSSYNEQFF. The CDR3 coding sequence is TGCAGTGCTAGGCGGTTGGGACTAGCGGGAGATCATACGCGGAGCTCCTACAATGAGCAGTTCTTC.

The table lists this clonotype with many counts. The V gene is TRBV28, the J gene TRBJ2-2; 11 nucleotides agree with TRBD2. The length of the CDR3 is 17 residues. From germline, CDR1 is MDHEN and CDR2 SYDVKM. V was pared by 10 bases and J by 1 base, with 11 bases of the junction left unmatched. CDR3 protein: CAISNTGTSGNTGELFF. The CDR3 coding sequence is TGTGCCATCTCGAACACCGGGACTAGCGGGAACACCGGGGAGCTGTTTTTT.

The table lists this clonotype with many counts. The CDR3 is CASNTGTAGALNEQFF. The CDR3 DNA reads TGTGCCAGCAACACAGGGACGGCGGGAGCTCTGAATGAGCAGTTCTTC. The J gene is TRBJ2-1, the V gene TRBV6-2 or TRBV6-3; D possibly corresponds to TRBD2 (7 bases). This CDR3 is 16 amino acids long. V was trimmed by 7 bases and J by 7 bases, leaving 23 bases between them. Germline CDR1 and CDR2: MNHEY and SVGEGT.

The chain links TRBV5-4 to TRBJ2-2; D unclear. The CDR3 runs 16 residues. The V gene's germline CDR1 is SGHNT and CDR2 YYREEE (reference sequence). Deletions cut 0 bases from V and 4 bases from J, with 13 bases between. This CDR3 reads CASSLVQVYGTGELFF. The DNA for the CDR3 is TGTGCCAGCAGCTTGGTTCAGGTTTACGGCACCGGGGAGCTGTTTTTT.

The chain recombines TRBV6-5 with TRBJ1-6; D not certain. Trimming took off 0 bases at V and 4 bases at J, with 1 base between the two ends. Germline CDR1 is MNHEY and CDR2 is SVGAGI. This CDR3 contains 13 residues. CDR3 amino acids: CASSYSYNSPLHF. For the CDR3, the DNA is TGTGCCAGCAGTTACTCGTATAATTCACCCCTCCACTTT.

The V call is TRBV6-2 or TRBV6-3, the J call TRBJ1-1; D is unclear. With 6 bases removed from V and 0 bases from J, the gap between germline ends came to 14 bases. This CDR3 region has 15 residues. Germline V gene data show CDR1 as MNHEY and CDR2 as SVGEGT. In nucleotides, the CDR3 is TGTGCCAGCAGCCCTCCAGTGACCATGAACACTGAAGCTTTCTTT. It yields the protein CASSPPVTMNTEAFF.

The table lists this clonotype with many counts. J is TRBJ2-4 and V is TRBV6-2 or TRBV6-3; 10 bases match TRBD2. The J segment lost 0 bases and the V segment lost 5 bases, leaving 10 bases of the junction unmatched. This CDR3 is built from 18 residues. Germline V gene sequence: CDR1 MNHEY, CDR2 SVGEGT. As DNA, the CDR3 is TGTGCCAGCAGTAGCTCCGGGACTAGCGACCTAGCCAAAAACATTCAGTACTTC. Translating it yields CASSSSGTSDLAKNIQYF.

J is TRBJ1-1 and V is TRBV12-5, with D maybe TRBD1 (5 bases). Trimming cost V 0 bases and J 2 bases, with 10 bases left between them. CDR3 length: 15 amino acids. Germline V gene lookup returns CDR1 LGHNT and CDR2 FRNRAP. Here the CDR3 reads CASGLVGTANTEAFF. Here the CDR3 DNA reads TGTGCTAGTGGTTTGGTAGGGACGGCTAACACTGAAGCTTTCTTT.

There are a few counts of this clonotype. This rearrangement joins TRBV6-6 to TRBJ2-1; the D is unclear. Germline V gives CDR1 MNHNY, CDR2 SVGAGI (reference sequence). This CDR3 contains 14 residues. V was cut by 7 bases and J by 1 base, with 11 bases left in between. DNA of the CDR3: TGTGCCAGCACCAACGGCGGTTCCTACAATGAGCAGTTCTTC. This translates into CASTNGGSYNEQFF.